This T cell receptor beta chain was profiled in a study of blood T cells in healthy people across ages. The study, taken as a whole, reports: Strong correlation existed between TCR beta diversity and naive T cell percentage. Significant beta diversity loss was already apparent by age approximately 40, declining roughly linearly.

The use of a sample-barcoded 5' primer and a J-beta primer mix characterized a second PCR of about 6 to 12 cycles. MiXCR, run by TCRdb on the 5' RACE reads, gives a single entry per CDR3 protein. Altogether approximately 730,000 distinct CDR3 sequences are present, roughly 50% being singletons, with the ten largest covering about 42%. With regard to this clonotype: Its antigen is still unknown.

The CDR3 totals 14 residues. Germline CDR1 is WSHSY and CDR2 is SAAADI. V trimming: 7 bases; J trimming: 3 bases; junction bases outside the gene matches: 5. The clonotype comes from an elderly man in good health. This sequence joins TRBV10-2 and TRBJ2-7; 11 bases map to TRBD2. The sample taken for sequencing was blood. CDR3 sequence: CASTVAGGIYEQYF. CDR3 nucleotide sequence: TGCGCCAGCACAGTAGCGGGAGGGATCTACGAGCAGTACTTC.